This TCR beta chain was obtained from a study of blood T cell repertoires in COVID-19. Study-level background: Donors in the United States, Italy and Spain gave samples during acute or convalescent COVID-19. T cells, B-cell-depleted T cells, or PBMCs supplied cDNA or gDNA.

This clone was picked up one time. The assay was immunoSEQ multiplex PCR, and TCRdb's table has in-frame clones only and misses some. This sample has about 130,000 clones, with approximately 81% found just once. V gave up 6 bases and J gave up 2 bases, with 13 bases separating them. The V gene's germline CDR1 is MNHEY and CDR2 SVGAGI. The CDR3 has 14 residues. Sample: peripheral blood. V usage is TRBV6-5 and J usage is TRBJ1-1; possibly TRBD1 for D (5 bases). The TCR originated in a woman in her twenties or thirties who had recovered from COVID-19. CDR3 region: CASRSRGGNTEAFF. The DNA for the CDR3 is TGTGCCAGCAGATCAAGGGGCGGTAACACTGAAGCTTTCTTT.